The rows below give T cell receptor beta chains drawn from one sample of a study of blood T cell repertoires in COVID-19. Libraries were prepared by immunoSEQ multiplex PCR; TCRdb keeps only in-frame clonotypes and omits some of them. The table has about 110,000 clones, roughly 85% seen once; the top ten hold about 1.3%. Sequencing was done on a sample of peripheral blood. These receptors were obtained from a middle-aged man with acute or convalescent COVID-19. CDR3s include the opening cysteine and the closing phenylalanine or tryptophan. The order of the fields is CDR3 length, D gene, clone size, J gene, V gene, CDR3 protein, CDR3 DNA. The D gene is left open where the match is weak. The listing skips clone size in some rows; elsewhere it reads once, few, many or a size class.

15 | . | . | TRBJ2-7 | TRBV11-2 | CASSYVAGKSYEQYF | TGTGCCAGCAGCTACGTTGCGGGAAAATCCTACGAGCAGTACTTC
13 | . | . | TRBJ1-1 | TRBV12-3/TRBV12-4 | CASSLRENTEAFF | TGTGCCAGCAGTTTGCGGGAGAACACTGAAGCTTTCTTT
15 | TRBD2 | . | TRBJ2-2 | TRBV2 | CASKAGGLHTGELFF | TGTGCCAGCAAAGCGGGGGGGCTCCACACCGGGGAGCTGTTTTTT
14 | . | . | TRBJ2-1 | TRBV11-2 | CASSLLRVGNEQFF | TGTGCCAGCAGCTTACTCAGGGTAGGCAATGAGCAGTTCTTC
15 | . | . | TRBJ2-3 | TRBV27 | CASSLFGTSTDTQYF | TGTGCCAGCAGTTTATTTGGGACTAGCACAGATACGCAGTATTTT
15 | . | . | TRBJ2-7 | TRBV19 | CASAESGWSCNEQYF | TGTGCCAGTGCTGAGTCGGGATGGTCTTGCAACGAGCAGTACTTC
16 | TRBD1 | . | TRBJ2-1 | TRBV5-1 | CASSLGTGTAYNEQFF | TGCGCCAGCAGCTTGGGGACAGGAACGGCCTACAATGAGCAGTTCTTC
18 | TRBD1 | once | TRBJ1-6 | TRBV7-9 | CASSPSTGTETYNSPLHF | TGTGCCAGCAGTCCTTCAACCGGGACAGAGACCTATAATTCACCCCTCCACTTT
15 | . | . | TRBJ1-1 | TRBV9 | CASSARQDPLTEAFF | TGTGCCAGCAGCGCCCGACAGGACCCCCTCACTGAAGCTTTCTTT
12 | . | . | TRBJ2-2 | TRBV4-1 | CASSQAAGELFF | TGCGCCAGCAGCCAAGCCGCCGGGGAGCTGTTTTTT
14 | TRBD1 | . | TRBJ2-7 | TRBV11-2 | CASSWGQGAVEQYF | TGTGCCAGCAGCTGGGGACAGGGGGCCGTCGAGCAGTACTTC
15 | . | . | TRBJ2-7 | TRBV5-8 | CASSLNGWGPRQQYF | TGTGCCAGCAGCTTGAATGGGTGGGGCCCGCGTCAGCAGTACTTC
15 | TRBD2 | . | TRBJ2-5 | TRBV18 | CASSPGTSEWETQYF | TGTGCCAGCTCACCGGGGACTAGCGAGTGGGAGACCCAGTACTTC
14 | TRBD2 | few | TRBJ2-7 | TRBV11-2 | CASSSGLVAYEQYF | TGTGCCAGCAGCTCAGGACTAGTCGCCTACGAGCAGTACTTC
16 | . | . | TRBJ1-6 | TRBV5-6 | CASSLRGQSYNSPLHF | TGTGCCAGCAGCTTGAGGGGCCAGTCCTATAATTCACCCCTCCACTTT
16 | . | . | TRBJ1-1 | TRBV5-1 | CASSLRGSQGSTEAFF | TGCGCCAGCAGCCTCCGGGGTAGCCAAGGGTCCACTGAAGCTTTCTTT
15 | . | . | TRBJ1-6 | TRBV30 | CAWRGGSGTNSPLHF | TGTGCCTGGAGAGGAGGCAGCGGAACTAATTCACCCCTCCACTTT
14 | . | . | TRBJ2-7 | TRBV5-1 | CASSVGGVVYEQYF | TGCGCCAGCAGCGTAGGAGGGGTCGTCTACGAGCAGTACTTC
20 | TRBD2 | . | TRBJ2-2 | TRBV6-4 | CASSDSRPPRTSGHTGELFF | TGTGCCAGCAGTGACTCCCGGCCACCGCGGACTAGCGGTCACACCGGGGAGCTGTTTTTT
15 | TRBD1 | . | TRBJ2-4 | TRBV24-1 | CATAQGANSKNIQYF | TGTGCCACCGCACAGGGGGCTAATTCCAAAAACATTCAGTACTTC
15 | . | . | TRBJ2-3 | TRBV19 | CASSPPGQHTDTQYF | TGTGCCAGTAGTCCTCCGGGACAACACACAGATACGCAGTATTTT
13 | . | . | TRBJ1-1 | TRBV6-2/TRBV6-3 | CASSRQENTEAFF | TGTGCCAGCAGTAGACAGGAGAACACTGAAGCTTTCTTT
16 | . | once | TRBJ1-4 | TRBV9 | CASSFLTGLLNEKLFF | TGTGCCAGCAGCTTTCTGACAGGATTACTTAATGAAAAACTGTTTTTT
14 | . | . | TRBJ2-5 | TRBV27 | CASSAFDGVETQYF | TGTGCCAGCAGTGCCTTCGACGGGGTCGAGACCCAGTACTTC
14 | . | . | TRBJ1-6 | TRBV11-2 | CASSRQNYNSPLHF | TGTGCCAGCAGCCGACAGAATTATAATTCACCCCTCCACTTT
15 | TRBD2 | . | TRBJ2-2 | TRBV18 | CASSRISGGTGELFF | TGTGCCAGCTCACGGATATCGGGAGGCACCGGGGAGCTGTTTTTT
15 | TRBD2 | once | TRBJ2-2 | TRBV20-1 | CSASRTSGSAGELFF | TGCAGTGCTAGTAGGACTAGCGGGAGTGCCGGGGAGCTGTTTTTT
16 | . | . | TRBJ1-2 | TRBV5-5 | CASSLTAGTINYGYTF | TGTGCCAGCAGCCTAACCGCCGGGACAATAAACTATGGCTACACCTTC
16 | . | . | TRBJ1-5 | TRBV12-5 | CASGFKARKGGQPQHF | TGTGCTAGTGGTTTTAAGGCGAGGAAAGGAGGTCAGCCCCAGCATTTT
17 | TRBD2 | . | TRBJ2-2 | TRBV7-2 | CASTGTSGGRNTGELFF | TGTGCCAGCACCGGGACTAGCGGGGGTAGGAACACCGGGGAGCTGTTTTTT
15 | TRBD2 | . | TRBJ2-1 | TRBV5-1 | CASSSSGGLYNEQFF | TGCGCCAGCAGCTCTTCGGGAGGCCTTTACAATGAGCAGTTCTTC
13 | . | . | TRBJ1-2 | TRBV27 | CASNGRALEGYTF | TGTGCCAGCAATGGGAGGGCTTTAGAAGGCTACACCTTC
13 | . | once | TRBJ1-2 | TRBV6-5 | CASSLEGVYGYTF | TGTGCCAGCAGTTTAGAGGGAGTCTATGGCTACACCTTC
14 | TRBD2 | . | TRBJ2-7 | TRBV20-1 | CSASRGGSGDEQYF | TGCAGTGCGAGTCGCGGCGGGAGTGGGGACGAGCAGTACTTC
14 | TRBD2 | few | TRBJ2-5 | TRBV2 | CASSVGGGSETQYF | TGTGCCAGCAGTGTTGGCGGGGGTAGTGAGACCCAGTACTTC
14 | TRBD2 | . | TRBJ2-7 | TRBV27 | CASSLRAGVYEQYF | TGTGCCAGCAGTTTAAGGGCGGGGGTCTACGAGCAGTACTTC
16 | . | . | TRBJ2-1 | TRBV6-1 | CASSVGTGRAYNEQFF | TGTGCCAGCAGTGTGGGCACAGGGAGGGCCTACAATGAGCAGTTCTTC
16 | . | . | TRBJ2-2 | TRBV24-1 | CATASAGRSNTGELFF | TGTGCCACCGCTTCTGCGGGAAGGTCGAACACCGGGGAGCTGTTTTTT
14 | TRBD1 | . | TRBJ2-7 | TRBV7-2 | CASSLVGQGYEQYF | TGTGCCAGCAGCTTAGTGGGACAGGGTTACGAGCAGTACTTC
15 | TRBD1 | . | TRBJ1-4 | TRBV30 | CAWSAGTGANEKLFF | TGTGCCTGGAGTGCCGGGACAGGCGCTAATGAAAAACTGTTTTTT
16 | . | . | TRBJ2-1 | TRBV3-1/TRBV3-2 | CASSQDWLGAYNEQFF | TGTGCCAGCAGCCAAGACTGGCTAGGGGCTTACAATGAGCAGTTCTTC
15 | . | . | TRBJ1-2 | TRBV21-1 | CASSQTYGRGWGYTF | TGTGCCAGCAGCCAAACGTATGGCAGGGGATGGGGCTACACCTTC
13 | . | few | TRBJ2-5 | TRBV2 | CASRVTRGETQYF | TGTGCCAGCAGAGTCACTAGAGGGGAGACCCAGTACTTC
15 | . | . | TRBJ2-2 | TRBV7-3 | CASSPNALRAGELFF | TGTGCCAGCAGCCCTAACGCCCTCAGGGCCGGGGAGCTGTTTTTT
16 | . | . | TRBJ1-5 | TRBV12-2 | CASRCRTGGHNQPQHF | TGTGCAAGTCGCTGCCGGACAGGGGGCCACAATCAGCCCCAGCATTTT
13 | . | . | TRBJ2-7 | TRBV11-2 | CASSLAGRYEQYF | TGTGCCAGCAGCTTAGCTGGGCGTTACGAGCAGTACTTC
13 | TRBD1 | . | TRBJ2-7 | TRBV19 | CASKAGGTYEQYF | TGTGCCAGTAAGGCAGGGGGAACCTACGAGCAGTACTTC
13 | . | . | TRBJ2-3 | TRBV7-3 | CASSLMATDTQYF | TGTGCCAGCAGCTTAATGGCTACAGATACGCAGTATTTT
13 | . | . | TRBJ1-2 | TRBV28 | CASSSQGNYGYTF | TGTGCCAGCAGCTCCCAGGGAAACTATGGCTACACCTTC